Listed below are T cell receptor beta chains from one sample, sequenced in a study of control samples from healthy donors and cancer patients. Method: immunoSEQ multiplex PCR; TCRdb's copy keeps in-frame clones and lacks some. The data show 95,000 to 100,000 clones, approximately 78% seen once. Sequenced input: blood. Receptors originate from a man in his sixties in good health. The CDR3 runs from the conserved cysteine through the conserved F or W. A D gene is named only where the DNA matches it firmly. A row's size may be missing; if present it is once, few, many or a size class.

v_call	d_call	j_call	clone_size	cdr3_aa
TRBV19	TRBD1	TRBJ2-3	NA	CASTSGQGHTDTQYF
TRBV29-1	NA	TRBJ1-3	NA	CSVDRGYSGNTIYF
TRBV2	NA	TRBJ1-2	once	CASTPGVGDYGYTF
TRBV7-7	TRBD2	TRBJ2-6	NA	CASPWGGRSGANVLTF
TRBV6-5	NA	TRBJ2-1	NA	CASSTHVLWYNEQFF
TRBV20-1	NA	TRBJ2-1	NA	CSARVGDEQFF
TRBV21-1	NA	TRBJ1-1	NA	CASSPSPGQGEMNTEAFF
TRBV11-2	NA	TRBJ1-6	NA	CASSLSSDSPLHF
TRBV19	NA	TRBJ1-1	few	CASIQNPPAIGAFF
TRBV4-2	TRBD1	TRBJ1-1	NA	CASSQDWTGRNTEAFF
TRBV10-1	TRBD1	TRBJ2-1	NA	CASSEHRGGRNEQFF
TRBV4-2	NA	TRBJ2-3	NA	CASSQTRDARTDTQYF
TRBV7-2	NA	TRBJ2-7	NA	CASSYPGAYEQYF
TRBV27	NA	TRBJ1-5	NA	CASSWGIAGNQPQHF
TRBV7-9	NA	TRBJ2-5	NA	CASSSQGVAETQYF
TRBV4-1	NA	TRBJ1-5	NA	CASSQHGTHDQPQHF
TRBV28	NA	TRBJ1-2	NA	CAYQRRGWNYGYTF